These 16 T cell receptor beta chains came from one sample sequenced in a study of cytomegalovirus exposure and HLA in healthy donors. PCR amplification relied on 60 Vbeta primers (plus 13 Jbeta primers). Sequencing used immunoSEQ multiplex PCR; TCRdb keeps in-frame clones, though not all of them. The sample lists about 83,000 clones, more than 60% occurring once. Sequences were obtained from PBMCs. Receptor source: a man between 18 and 35 years old in good health and CMV-seropositive.

The V and J genes are TRBV27 and TRBJ2-7; TRBD1 aligns across 8 bases. The CDR3 covers 14 residues. Per germline, CDR1 MNHEY and CDR2 SMNVEV (reference sequence). J was trimmed by 5 bases and V by 5 bases; bases with no gene match: 8. CDR3 nucleotides: TGTGCCAGCAGTAGAAGGACAGGGTTGGACGAGCAGTACTTC. Residues: CASSRRTGLDEQYF.

The genes are TRBV27 and TRBJ2-7; no clear D gene. Per germline, CDR1 MNHEY and CDR2 SMNVEV (reference sequence). V shed 6 bases and J shed 2 bases, with 17 bases lying between them. The CDR3 covers 15 residues. The CDR3 bases are TGTGCCAGCAGCCGCAACATACCCCCAACCTACGAGCAGTACTTC. Protein sequence: CASSRNIPPTYEQYF.

The chain joins TRBV19 to TRBJ1-2; D unresolved. The CDR3 contains 13 residues. Germline CDR1 and CDR2: LNHDA and SQIVND (reference sequence). Trimming removed 4 bases at V and 4 bases at J, with 10 bases between. CDR3 region: CASSKRLSYGYTF. The CDR3 DNA reads as TGTGCCAGTAGTAAGCGTCTCAGCTATGGCTACACCTTC.

The V call is TRBV4-1, the J call TRBJ1-2, with D possibly matching TRBD1 (5 bases). CDR3 length equals 15 residues. Trimming removed 1 base from V and 1 base from J, with 10 bases in between. Germline CDR1 reads MGHRA; CDR2 reads YSYEKL. The CDR3, as DNA: TGCGCCAGCAGCCAAGGGACATCCTTTAACTATGGCTACACCTTC. Residues: CASSQGTSFNYGYTF.

This clone was picked up a small number of times. At one end, the junction sequence differs from germline, possibly due to a read error. The V call is TRBV10-3, the J call TRBJ1-5; D not resolved. The CDR3 is 12 amino acids. Germline V gene lookup returns CDR1 ENHRY and CDR2 SYGVKD. Here the CDR3 DNA reads TGTGCCATCAGTGACTATAATCAACCCCAGCATTTT. Translated, it gives CAISDYNQPQHF.

This clone is a singleton in its sample. This rearrangement joins TRBV28 to TRBJ1-1; no reliable D call. This CDR3 has 13 residues. CDR1 is MDHEN, CDR2 SYDVKM, per germline. Trimming left V 3 bases short and J 5 bases short, with 10 bases between. DNA of the CDR3: TGTGCCAGCAGTTTGGGCCCGGCGACTGAAGCTTTCTTT. Protein sequence: CASSLGPATEAFF.

This clone was observed once. This chain joins TRBV14 and TRBJ2-7, with D perhaps TRBD2 (5 bases). From germline, CDR1 is SGHDN and CDR2 FVKESK. CDR3 size: 12 residues. The ends were cut back, 3 bases at V and 6 bases at J, with 9 bases in the middle. The CDR3 DNA sequence: TGTGCCAGCAGCCACACTAGAGTCGAGCAGTACTTC. Its protein product is CASSHTRVEQYF.

V is TRBV15 and J is TRBJ2-5; 7 nucleotides match TRBD1. The V and J ends lost 1 base and 1 base, in that order; junction bases with no gene match: 3. Germline V gene data show CDR1 as LNHNV and CDR2 as YYDKDF (reference sequence). CDR3 length equals 15 residues. The DNA for the CDR3 is TGTGCCACCAGCAGAGTGGGACAGCTCCAAGAGACCCAGTACTTC. Its translation: CATSRVGQLQETQYF.

The chain is built from TRBV6-1 and TRBJ1-2, with D maybe TRBD1 (5 bases). Looked up from germline, CDR1 is MNHNS and CDR2 is SASEGT. CDR3 size: 14 residues. The V end lost 6 bases, the J end lost 8 bases, and 19 bases lay between the germline ends. CDR3 coding DNA: TGTGCCAGCAGAGGGGACTTAGCATTTGGGGGCTACACCTTC. Its protein product is CASRGDLAFGGYTF.

CDR3 bases: TGTGCCACCAGCAGAGATCTCGTGACAACCTACGAGCAGTACTTC. This translates into CATSRDLVTTYEQYF. The rearrangement joins TRBV15 to TRBJ2-7; unclear D gene. V shed 0 bases and J shed 2 bases, with 11 bases lying between them. Germline assignment: CDR1 LNHNV and CDR2 YYDKDF (reference sequence). This CDR3 has 15 residues.

This clone was recorded a few times. V usage is TRBV6-5 and J usage is TRBJ2-2, with TRBD2 matching over 11 bases. The length of the CDR3 is 16 residues. The V segment lost 4 bases and the J segment 6 bases; nucleotides outside the gene matches: 7. CDR1 is MNHEY, CDR2 SVGAGI, per germline. The CDR3 bases are TGTGCCAGCAGTTCGGCACTAGCGGGAGACCCCGGGGAGCTGTTTTTT. Encoded protein: CASSSALAGDPGELFF.

V gene TRBV28 combines with J gene TRBJ1-2; D call uncertain. Germline V gene sequence: CDR1 MDHEN, CDR2 SYDVKM. Trimming removed 7 bases at V and 1 base at J, with 13 bases between. CDR3 length equals 14 residues. The CDR3 sequence is CASTPLPGNYGYTF. In nucleotides, the CDR3 is TGTGCCAGCACCCCCCTTCCGGGTAACTATGGCTACACCTTC.

The chain has TRBV20-1 and TRBJ2-7; D not certain. This CDR3 comprises 11 residues. The germline V and J ends were trimmed by 7 bases and 7 bases, with 14 bases remaining between them. Germline values: CDR1 DFQATT, CDR2 SNEGSKA (reference sequence). The CDR3 here is CSVWALSEQYF. CDR3 bases: TGCAGTGTTTGGGCCCTCTCGGAGCAGTACTTC.

This chain connects TRBV28 to TRBJ1-1; D gene uncertain. Looked up from germline, CDR1 is MDHEN and CDR2 is SYDVKM. The CDR3 length is 11 residues. V was shortened by 6 bases and J by 5 bases, with 7 bases between the two germline ends. CDR3 DNA: TGTGCCAGCAGGGAGAGAACTGAAGCTTTCTTT. Translation gives CASRERTEAFF.

The V gene is TRBV2, the J gene TRBJ2-1; tentatively, D is TRBD2 (5 bases). This CDR3 is built from 12 residues. Per germline, CDR1 SNHLY and CDR2 FYNNEI. The V and J ends lost 8 bases and 3 bases respectively, with 8 bases between them. The CDR3 DNA follows: TGTGCCAGCGCCGAGGGCTACAATGAGCAGTTCTTC. Residues: CASAEGYNEQFF.

This clone was seen a handful of times. The V call is TRBV29-1, the J call TRBJ2-4; 7 nucleotides match TRBD2. With V trimmed by 6 bases and J by 8 bases, 4 bases remained unmatched. This CDR3 region has 11 residues. Per germline, CDR1 SQVTM and CDR2 ANQGSEA. The CDR3: CSVLGGDIQYF. As DNA, the CDR3 is TGCAGCGTCCTGGGGGGGGACATTCAGTACTTC.